This T cell receptor (beta chain) originates from a study of cytomegalovirus exposure and HLA in healthy donors. The study, taken as a whole, reports: A later analysis linked a missense variant in DCLRE1C to the trimming of TCR beta V and J genes. Associated with HLA alleles at 0.05 false discovery rate in a later analysis were 15,000 to 20,000 TCR beta sequences. As a later analysis revealed, most CMV-associated TCR beta chains appeared HLA-restricted.

Comment on this clone: Antigen specificity is unknown.

It was with 60 Vbeta and 13 Jbeta primers that the PCR ran. Clones were sequenced by immunoSEQ multiplex PCR, and TCRdb holds only the in-frame ones, with some missing. Seen here are about 95,000 clones, around 82% observed once, and the top ten hold about 3.7%. J was trimmed by 8 bases and V by 4 bases; bases with no gene match: 2. Looked up from germline, CDR1 is MDHEN and CDR2 is SYDVKM. The CDR3 runs to 13 residues. This receptor was identified in a man under 40 in good health and CMV-seropositive. Sequenced sample: PBMCs. This rearrangement joins TRBV28 to TRBJ1-4; TRBD1 agrees at 9 bases. The CDR3 reads CASSYTGGEKLFF. DNA for the CDR3: TGTGCCAGCAGTTATACAGGGGGCGAAAAACTGTTTTTT. Full variable domain (remainder filled in from reference TRBV28 and TRBJ1-4): DVKVTQSSRYLVKRTGEKVFLECVQDMDHENMFWYRQDPGLGLRLIYFSYDVKMKEKGDIPEGYSVSREKKERFSLILESASTNQTSMYLCASSYTGGEKLFFGSGTQLSVL.